A selection of T cell receptor beta chains follows, all from one sample in a study of shared clonotypes between healthy human individuals. The assay was immunoSEQ multiplex PCR, and TCRdb's table has in-frame clones only and misses some. The sample includes 520,000 or so clones, 70% to 80% seen only once; the top ten take 10% to 15%. What was sequenced was PBMCs. Receptors originate from a woman aged 40 to 49 in good health. Some clones in this sample may be carry-over from other donors' samples. Each CDR3 is given with its conserved first and last residue. The order of the fields is J gene, D gene, clone size, V gene, CDR3 DNA, CDR3 protein. D genes are given only for firm matches. Some rows mark clone size as missing; the rest say once, few, many or name a class of expanded clone.

>TRBJ1-3|-|-|TRBV19
TGTGCCAGTAGTATTTTCGACAGCTCTGGAAACACCATATATTTT
CASSIFDSSGNTIYF
>TRBJ2-2|TRBD2|once|TRBV7-3
TGTGCCAGCAGCTTGCCTAGCGGGAGTTTGGCCGGGGAGCTGTTTTTT
CASSLPSGSLAGELFF
>TRBJ2-7|TRBD2|-|TRBV28
TGTGCCAGCAGACCAGGTGGACTAGCGGGAGCCAATTCCTACGAGCAGTACTTC
CASRPGGLAGANSYEQYF
>TRBJ2-7|TRBD1|many|TRBV25-1
TGTGCCAGCAGTGACCTGCCCCCGGGACAGGGTTTGCCCTACGAGCAGTACTTC
CASSDLPPGQGLPYEQYF
>TRBJ1-1|-|-|TRBV5-1
TGCGCCAGCAGCTTGGCCAGGGGCAACACTGAAGCTTTCTTT
CASSLARGNTEAFF
>TRBJ1-3|-|-|TRBV5-8
TGTGCCAGCAGCTTAGGGGAGGGACACAATCCTTCTGGAAACACCATATATTTT
CASSLGEGHNPSGNTIYF
>TRBJ2-3|TRBD1|-|TRBV5-6
TGTGCCAGCAGCTTAAAGGGGGCTGGAGATACGCAGTATTTT
CASSLKGAGDTQYF
>TRBJ1-1|-|few|TRBV6-7
TGTGCCAGCAGTTACTCTCAGGGCTCGGGGACTGAAGCTTTCTTT
CASSYSQGSGTEAFF
>TRBJ2-1|TRBD1|-|TRBV6-6
TGTGCCAGCAGTTTCCCCGGGACAGTGAAAGTCGATGAGCAGTTCTTC
CASSFPGTVKVDEQFF
>TRBJ2-3|TRBD2|-|TRBV6-1
TGTGCCAGCAGTGAGCAAGGTGCTAGCGGGAGCACAGATACGCAGTATTTT
CASSEQGASGSTDTQYF
>TRBJ1-2|TRBD1|-|TRBV30
TGTGCCTGGAGTGCCCTCCTTGGGACAGACAGATATGGCTACACCTTC
CAWSALLGTDRYGYTF
>TRBJ1-1|-|-|TRBV13
TGTGCCAGCAGCTTAGGCCCCCTGGGAAGGGACACTGAAGCTTTCTTT
CASSLGPLGRDTEAFF
>TRBJ2-3|-|-|TRBV7-6
TGTGCCAGCAGCTTAGCGCCTAGGGGGGATACGCAGTATTTT
CASSLAPRGDTQYF
>TRBJ2-1|TRBD2|-|TRBV7-8
TGTGCCAGCAGCCTAAGACTAGCGGGAGGGAGTGAGCAGTTCTTC
CASSLRLAGGSEQFF
>TRBJ1-6|-|-|TRBV1
TGCACCAGCAGCCAAGATGCAGGCAGGGCGGATTCACCCCTCCACTTT
CTSSQDAGRADSPLHF
>TRBJ1-5|-|few|TRBV29-1
TGCAGCGTTGCCTTCGGGAATAGCAATCAGCCCCAGCATTTT
CSVAFGNSNQPQHF
>TRBJ2-5|-|-|TRBV2
TGTGCCAGCGGGAGGGGGGAGACCCAGTACTTC
CASGRGETQYF
>TRBJ2-3|-|once|TRBV27
TGTGCCAGCAGTCCCCCTTCCACAGATACGCAGTATTTT
CASSPPSTDTQYF
>TRBJ1-1|-|-|TRBV19
TGTGCCAGTAGTATAGCCAACTGGGGGCTAAACACTGAAGCTTTCTTT
CASSIANWGLNTEAFF
>TRBJ2-3|-|-|TRBV7-9
TGTGCCAGCAGCCCCCGGGGACGCACAGATACGCAGTATTTT
CASSPRGRTDTQYF
>TRBJ1-1|TRBD1|-|TRBV5-1
TGCGCCAGCAGCTTGGGAGGGGGCATGAACACTGAAGCTTTCTTT
CASSLGGGMNTEAFF
>TRBJ2-5|TRBD1|-|TRBV4-2
TGTGCCAGCAGCCCCGGGACAGCTGAGGGGACCCAGTACTTC
CASSPGTAEGTQYF
>TRBJ1-3|-|few|TRBV19
TGTGCCAGTAAACCCGCCTCTGGAAACACCATATATTTT
CASKPASGNTIYF
>TRBJ2-2|TRBD2|-|TRBV5-4
TGTGCCAGCAGGGCCGGTGAAGCGGGAGGTCCAGGGGAGCTGTTTTTT
CASRAGEAGGPGELFF
>TRBJ1-1|-|-|TRBV25-1
TGTGCCAGCAGTCCAACGGGGGGGTTCACTGAAGCTTTCTTT
CASSPTGGFTEAFF
>TRBJ2-5|-|-|TRBV7-2
TGTGCCAGCAGCTACCGAGATTTTATGACCAGGGACTTC
CASSYRDFMTRDF
>TRBJ2-1|TRBD1|-|TRBV5-5
TGTGCCAGCAGCTTGGGACCGACAGGGGACAATGAGCAGTTCTTC
CASSLGPTGDNEQFF
>TRBJ1-4|-|-|TRBV6-5
TGTGCCAGCAGTGAGACCCTGGGGGGTGAAAAACTGTTTTTT
CASSETLGGEKLFF
>TRBJ2-5|-|-|TRBV7-2
TGTGCCAGCAGCAACGCCGGGTCACAAGAGACCCAGTACTTC
CASSNAGSQETQYF
>TRBJ1-4|-|-|TRBV5-1
TGCGCCAGCAGTCAGGAGGTTTTGGGCTCCGCGGGGGAAAAACTGTTTTTT
CASSQEVLGSAGEKLFF
>TRBJ1-1|-|-|TRBV12-5
TGTGCTAGTGGTTTGGACCTTGACAATGAAGCTTTCTTT
CASGLDLDNEAFF